The next 10 T cell receptor beta chains were all read from a single sample in a study of long-term antiretroviral therapy in people with HIV. The immunoSEQ assay was v3.0, run at survey level. Libraries were prepared by immunoSEQ multiplex PCR; TCRdb keeps only in-frame clonotypes and omits some of them. The data contain 21,000 or so clones, around nine tenths of them seen just once; the ten biggest clones take up 3.5% to 4.5%. The input for sequencing was unsorted PBMCs, taken 2.3 years after starting antiretroviral therapy. These receptors all stem from a man aged 55 to 70 with HIV.

The CDR3 protein is CASSEAPAAQATQYF. In nucleotides, the CDR3 is TGTGCCAGCAGTGAAGCCCCGGCCGCCCAGGCGACCCAGTACTTC. The chain employs TRBV6-1 and TRBJ2-5; unclear D gene. The V end was cut by 0 bases, the J end by 7 bases, with 15 bases between. CDR1 is MNHNS and CDR2 is SASEGT in the germline V gene. The CDR3 is 15 residues long.

The genes are TRBV4-1 and TRBJ2-1; a weak D match, TRBD2 (6 bases). Germline values: CDR1 MGHRA, CDR2 YSYEKL. Trimming shortened V by 6 bases and J by 2 bases, and 14 bases separated the two germline ends. The CDR3 length is 15 residues. In nucleotides, the CDR3 is TGCGCCAGCAGTCGAAGGGGACTTCCCTACAATGAGCAGTTCTTC. This encodes CASSRRGLPYNEQFF.

The chain has TRBV27 and TRBJ2-5; D unclear. Trimming removed 3 bases at V and 0 bases at J, with 8 bases between. This CDR3 contains 14 residues. Germline V gene sequence: CDR1 MNHEY, CDR2 SMNVEV (reference sequence). CDR3 DNA: TGTGCCAGCAGTTTTCTGTATAACCAAGAGACCCAGTACTTC. Translation gives CASSFLYNQETQYF.

This sequence joins TRBV11-1 and TRBJ2-7; the D gene could be TRBD1 or TRBD2 (5 bases each). The V gene's germline CDR1 is SGHAT and CDR2 FQDESV (reference sequence). This CDR3 is built from 13 residues. V shed 5 bases and J shed 3 bases, with 11 bases lying between them. The CDR3 loop is CASSPGTNYEQYF. The CDR3 coding sequence is TGTGCCAGCAGCCCCGGGACGAACTACGAGCAGTACTTC.

The chain recombines TRBV9 with TRBJ2-7, with 9 positions matching TRBD2. With V trimmed by 4 bases and J by 1 base, 3 bases remained unmatched. Germline CDR1 reads SGDLS; CDR2 reads YYNGEE. The CDR3 is 14 amino acids. The CDR3 sequence is CASSNSGSSYEQYF. DNA of the CDR3: TGTGCCAGCAGCAATAGCGGGAGTTCCTACGAGCAGTACTTC.

The gene calls are TRBV7-6 and TRBJ2-2, with D tentatively TRBD2 (6 bases). Germline CDR1 and CDR2: SGHVS and FNYEAQ. There are 14 residues in the CDR3. V was clipped by 5 bases and J by 7 bases, with 14 bases between them. The CDR3 region has the DNA TGTGCCAGCAGCCGACTAGGATGGGGCGGGGAGCTGTTTTTT. Translation: CASSRLGWGGELFF.

Written as DNA, the CDR3 is TGTGCCAGCAGCTCGGGTTTCGGAGTTAGGGTCTACGAGCAGTACTTC. It is translated as CASSSGFGVRVYEQYF. The chain employs TRBV11-2 and TRBJ2-7; no definite D call. Looked up from germline, CDR1 is SGHAT and CDR2 is FQNNGV. The CDR3 extends over 16 amino acids. The V end lost 4 bases, the J end lost 3 bases, and 19 bases lay between the germline ends.

This rearrangement joins TRBV14 to TRBJ1-3, with D unresolved. Trimming took off 0 bases at V and 4 bases at J, with 7 bases between the two ends. Germline V gives CDR1 SGHDN, CDR2 FVKESK. The CDR3 is 14 amino acids. The CDR3 region is CASSQDWQGNTIYF. CDR3 in DNA: TGTGCCAGCAGCCAAGATTGGCAAGGAAACACCATATATTTT.

This sequence joins TRBV5-1 and TRBJ2-1, with TRBD2 as a possible D gene (6 bases). Trimming pared 0 bases from V and 0 bases from J, leaving 7 bases between. Germline CDR1 is SGHRS and CDR2 is YFSETQ. The CDR3 contains 15 residues. The CDR3 sequence is CASSLGSGSYNEQFF. For the CDR3, the DNA is TGCGCCAGCAGCTTGGGTAGCGGCTCCTACAATGAGCAGTTCTTC.

V usage is TRBV18 and J usage is TRBJ1-4; TRBD1 aligns across 8 bases. The CDR3 is 12 amino acids. J was trimmed by 17 bases and V by 3 bases; bases with no gene match: 8. The germline V gene encodes CDR1 KGHSH and CDR2 LQKENI. In DNA form, the CDR3 reads TGTGCCAGCTCACCCCGGACAGGGCCCCTATTTTTT. Translated, it gives CASSPRTGPLFF.